The T cell receptor beta chain under discussion was sequenced for a study of blood T cell repertoires in COVID-19. The data were produced by immunoSEQ multiplex PCR, yet TCRdb's version contains in-frame clones alone and is incomplete. The sample contains 100,000 to 120,000 clones, about 85% of which appear only once. V lost 5 bases, J lost 7 bases, and 21 bases lay in between. The CDR3 loop spans 17 amino acids. Germline V gene lookup returns CDR1 MNHNY and CDR2 SVGAGI (reference sequence). The sample consisted of peripheral blood. The source of this sequence is a human donor in a cohort sampled during active COVID-19. V usage is TRBV6-6 and J usage is TRBJ1-6; possibly TRBD1 for D (5 bases). CDR3 region: CASSRAGPKSGNSPLHF. The CDR3 DNA reads TGTGCCAGCAGTCGGGCGGGACCAAAAAGTGGAAATTCACCCCTCCACTTT.